A selection of T cell receptor beta chains follows, all from one sample in a study of cytomegalovirus exposure and HLA in healthy donors. TCRdb's table, derived via immunoSEQ multiplex PCR, lists solely in-frame clones and lacks some. The table has about 43,000 clones, 92% seen once; the top ten hold more than 4.5%. The specimen sequenced was PBMCs. These TCRs come from a man aged 18-30 years in good health and CMV-seronegative. CDR3s include the opening cysteine and the closing phenylalanine or tryptophan. A D gene is named only where the DNA matches it firmly. Where a row states a size, it is once, few, many or the class of an expanded clone; other rows omit it.

v_gene: TRBV6-1
j_gene: TRBJ1-5
len: 15
d_gene: .
abundance: .
CDR3nt: TGTGCCAGCCCCCGGCAGACCTACGACACTCAGCCCCAGCATTTT
CDR3aa: CASPRQTYDTQPQHF

v_gene: TRBV28
j_gene: TRBJ2-1
len: 16
d_gene: TRBD2
abundance: once
CDR3nt: TGTGCCAGCAGTCCACTAGCGGGGCCCTCCTACAATGAGCAGTTCTTC
CDR3aa: CASSPLAGPSYNEQFF

v_gene: TRBV29-1
j_gene: TRBJ1-4
len: 14
d_gene: .
abundance: once
CDR3nt: TGCAGCGTTGCGGGCGGGGGTCGGAATGAAAAACTGTTTTTT
CDR3aa: CSVAGGGRNEKLFF

v_gene: TRBV29-1
j_gene: TRBJ2-2
len: 14
d_gene: TRBD1
abundance: .
CDR3nt: TGCAGCGTTGCTGGGACAGTAAACACCGGGGAGCTGTTTTTT
CDR3aa: CSVAGTVNTGELFF

v_gene: TRBV5-1
j_gene: TRBJ2-3
len: 15
d_gene: TRBD1
abundance: .
CDR3nt: TGCGCCAGCAGCCCTGGACAGGGGAGGACAGATACGCAGTATTTT
CDR3aa: CASSPGQGRTDTQYF

v_gene: TRBV20-1
j_gene: TRBJ2-7
len: 11
d_gene: .
abundance: .
CDR3nt: TGCAGTGTTGGGAGCTCCTACGAGCAGTACTTC
CDR3aa: CSVGSSYEQYF

v_gene: TRBV7-8
j_gene: TRBJ2-5
len: 15
d_gene: TRBD1
abundance: .
CDR3nt: TGTGCCAGCAGCTTAACGGGACAGGGGTTGGAGACCCAGTACTTC
CDR3aa: CASSLTGQGLETQYF

v_gene: TRBV7-2
j_gene: TRBJ2-7
len: 15
d_gene: .
abundance: .
CDR3nt: TGTGCCAGCAGCTTAGCGGTCGGGAGTGTCTACGAGCAGTACTTC
CDR3aa: CASSLAVGSVYEQYF

v_gene: TRBV6-6
j_gene: TRBJ2-5
len: 15
d_gene: TRBD2
abundance: .
CDR3nt: TGTGCCAGCAGTCCTGGACTAGCGGGGGGAGAGACCCAGTACTTC
CDR3aa: CASSPGLAGGETQYF

v_gene: TRBV9
j_gene: TRBJ1-4
len: 15
d_gene: .
abundance: .
CDR3nt: TGTGCCAGCAGCGAAGCCGGGACACCAAATGAAAAACTGTTTTTT
CDR3aa: CASSEAGTPNEKLFF

v_gene: TRBV7-2
j_gene: TRBJ2-5
len: 15
d_gene: TRBD2
abundance: .
CDR3nt: TGTGCCAGCAGCTCCTCTAGCGGGGGTCAAGAGACCCAGTACTTC
CDR3aa: CASSSSSGGQETQYF

v_gene: TRBV19
j_gene: TRBJ1-2
len: 14
d_gene: TRBD1
abundance: .
CDR3nt: TGTGCCAGTAGTATTGGGGACAGAGTTTCTGGCTACACCTTC
CDR3aa: CASSIGDRVSGYTF

v_gene: TRBV7-9
j_gene: TRBJ1-5
len: 18
d_gene: .
abundance: .
CDR3nt: TGTGCCAGCAGGGATGATAAAGGGAGGGTAAATAGCAATCAGCCCCAGCATTTT
CDR3aa: CASRDDKGRVNSNQPQHF

v_gene: TRBV6-1
j_gene: TRBJ2-7
len: 15
d_gene: TRBD1
abundance: .
CDR3nt: TGTGCCAGCAGTTCCCGGACAGGGATTAACTCCGAGCAGTACTTC
CDR3aa: CASSSRTGINSEQYF

v_gene: TRBV6-5
j_gene: TRBJ1-3
len: 15
d_gene: .
abundance: .
CDR3nt: TGTGCCAGCAGTCCGTACAGGAGCTCTGGAAACACCATATATTTT
CDR3aa: CASSPYRSSGNTIYF

v_gene: TRBV6-5
j_gene: TRBJ1-4
len: 15
d_gene: .
abundance: .
CDR3nt: TGTGCCAGCAGTGTTCGTCTATCAACTAATGAAAAACTGTTTTTT
CDR3aa: CASSVRLSTNEKLFF

v_gene: TRBV29-1
j_gene: TRBJ1-1
len: 13
d_gene: .
abundance: .
CDR3nt: TGCAGCGTTGAAGACTCAGGGAACACTGAAGCTTTCTTT
CDR3aa: CSVEDSGNTEAFF

v_gene: TRBV19
j_gene: TRBJ2-1
len: 15
d_gene: TRBD1
abundance: .
CDR3nt: TGTGCCAGTAGTACCCGGGACAGGGCGAACAATGAGCAGTTCTTC
CDR3aa: CASSTRDRANNEQFF

v_gene: TRBV7-2
j_gene: TRBJ2-3
len: 15
d_gene: TRBD2
abundance: .
CDR3nt: TGTGCCAGCAGCTTAGCTAGCGGGAGCACAGATACGCAGTATTTT
CDR3aa: CASSLASGSTDTQYF

v_gene: TRBV7-3
j_gene: TRBJ2-1
len: 13
d_gene: .
abundance: .
CDR3nt: TGTGCCAGCAGCCAGGCAGGGGTCAATGAGCAGTTCTTC
CDR3aa: CASSQAGVNEQFF

v_gene: TRBV7-2
j_gene: TRBJ1-3
len: 16
d_gene: TRBD1
abundance: .
CDR3nt: TGTGCCAGCAGCTCCGATACAGGGGGTCTGGGAAACACCATATATTTT
CDR3aa: CASSSDTGGLGNTIYF

v_gene: TRBV28
j_gene: TRBJ2-6
len: 15
d_gene: TRBD2
abundance: .
CDR3nt: TGTGCCAGCCGACCGGGACTAGCTGGGGCCAACGTCCTGACTTTC
CDR3aa: CASRPGLAGANVLTF

v_gene: TRBV19
j_gene: TRBJ2-7
len: 15
d_gene: TRBD1
abundance: few
CDR3nt: TGTGCCAGTAGTATGAGCGGGACAGGGTTCCACGAGCAGTACTTC
CDR3aa: CASSMSGTGFHEQYF

v_gene: TRBV5-4
j_gene: TRBJ2-1
len: 15
d_gene: TRBD2
abundance: .
CDR3nt: TGTGCCAGCAGCCCTAGCGGGGACTCCTACAATGAGCAGTTCTTC
CDR3aa: CASSPSGDSYNEQFF

v_gene: TRBV7-2
j_gene: TRBJ1-2
len: 17
d_gene: .
abundance: .
CDR3nt: TGTGCCAGCAGCTCGGGGGGTTACAGGTGGGCTAACTATGGCTACACCTTC
CDR3aa: CASSSGGYRWANYGYTF

v_gene: TRBV5-1
j_gene: TRBJ2-3
len: 16
d_gene: TRBD2
abundance: .
CDR3nt: TGCGCCAGCAGTTTCTATAGCGGGAGGGCCGAAGATACGCAGTATTTT
CDR3aa: CASSFYSGRAEDTQYF

v_gene: TRBV4-3
j_gene: TRBJ1-5
len: 17
d_gene: TRBD1
abundance: once
CDR3nt: TGCGCCAGCAGCCAGGGTTTGGGACAGCTTTTGAATCAGCCCCAGCATTTT
CDR3aa: CASSQGLGQLLNQPQHF

v_gene: TRBV4-3
j_gene: TRBJ2-3
len: 19
d_gene: TRBD2
abundance: .
CDR3nt: TGCGCCAGCAGCCAAGAGCCCCTGACTAGCGGGGGCCGCACAGATACGCAGTATTTT
CDR3aa: CASSQEPLTSGGRTDTQYF

v_gene: TRBV11-3
j_gene: TRBJ2-1
len: 14
d_gene: .
abundance: .
CDR3nt: TGTGCCAGCAGCAGAGGAGGCGAGGGGGATGAGCAGTTCTTC
CDR3aa: CASSRGGEGDEQFF

v_gene: TRBV5-8
j_gene: TRBJ2-1
len: 16
d_gene: TRBD2
abundance: .
CDR3nt: TGTGCCAGCAGTCCAGCATTAGCGGGAGGGGGTAATGAGCAGTTCTTC
CDR3aa: CASSPALAGGGNEQFF

v_gene: TRBV5-6
j_gene: TRBJ1-5
len: 12
d_gene: .
abundance: .
CDR3nt: TGTGCCAGCAGCGGGCGTGGTCAGCCCCAGCATTTT
CDR3aa: CASSGRGQPQHF

v_gene: TRBV7-8
j_gene: TRBJ1-4
len: 18
d_gene: TRBD1
abundance: .
CDR3nt: TGTGCCAGCAGCATAAGACAAACCCCAGGGGGCGCGGTTGAAAAACTGTTTTTT
CDR3aa: CASSIRQTPGGAVEKLFF

v_gene: TRBV19
j_gene: TRBJ2-2
len: 14
d_gene: .
abundance: .
CDR3nt: TGTGCCAGTAGTATAGACAGCGTAACCGGGGAGCTGTTTTTT
CDR3aa: CASSIDSVTGELFF

v_gene: TRBV6-6
j_gene: TRBJ2-5
len: 15
d_gene: TRBD1
abundance: .
CDR3nt: TGTGCCAGCAGCAACGGGGGACAGGGGCAAGAGACCCAGTACTTC
CDR3aa: CASSNGGQGQETQYF

v_gene: TRBV7-2
j_gene: TRBJ2-1
len: 15
d_gene: TRBD1
abundance: .
CDR3nt: TGTGCCAGCAGCTGGACAGGGAGGCCCTACAATGAGCAGTTCTTC
CDR3aa: CASSWTGRPYNEQFF

v_gene: TRBV19
j_gene: TRBJ2-7
len: 15
d_gene: TRBD2
abundance: .
CDR3nt: TGTGCCAGTAGTCGGACTAGCGGGAGCTCCTACGAGCAGTACTTC
CDR3aa: CASSRTSGSSYEQYF

v_gene: TRBV25-1
j_gene: TRBJ1-2
len: 14
d_gene: .
abundance: .
CDR3nt: TGTGCCAGCAGTGCCGACTGGATTCGGGGTGGCTACACCTTC
CDR3aa: CASSADWIRGGYTF

v_gene: TRBV4-2
j_gene: TRBJ2-3
len: 15
d_gene: .
abundance: .
CDR3nt: TGTGCCAGCAGCCAAGGAGGGACTAGCACAGATACGCAGTATTTT
CDR3aa: CASSQGGTSTDTQYF

v_gene: TRBV2
j_gene: TRBJ1-3
len: 13
d_gene: TRBD1
abundance: .
CDR3nt: TGTGCCACCCACAGGGGGCTTGGAAACACCATATATTTT
CDR3aa: CATHRGLGNTIYF

v_gene: TRBV7-9
j_gene: TRBJ2-3
len: 17
d_gene: TRBD1
abundance: .
CDR3nt: TGTGCCAGCAGCTTAGGGCCAGGACAGGGGGCCGCAGATACGCAGTATTTT
CDR3aa: CASSLGPGQGAADTQYF

v_gene: TRBV19
j_gene: TRBJ1-5
len: 16
d_gene: TRBD1
abundance: .
CDR3nt: TGTGCCAGTAGTATCGGGGGACAGGGGGCATATCAGCCCCAGCATTTT
CDR3aa: CASSIGGQGAYQPQHF

v_gene: TRBV4-2
j_gene: TRBJ1-1
len: 15
d_gene: TRBD1
abundance: .
CDR3nt: TGTGCCAGCAGCCAGGGACAGGGGGCTCTTACTGAAGCTTTCTTT
CDR3aa: CASSQGQGALTEAFF

v_gene: TRBV7-3
j_gene: TRBJ2-3
len: 16
d_gene: TRBD2
abundance: .
CDR3nt: TGTGCCAGCAGCTCTCTGACTAGCGGGGGAACAGATACGCAGTATTTT
CDR3aa: CASSSLTSGGTDTQYF

v_gene: TRBV7-3
j_gene: TRBJ1-6
len: 15
d_gene: TRBD1
abundance: few
CDR3nt: TGTGCCAGCAGCTTAACGGGACAGGATAATTCACCCCTCCACTTT
CDR3aa: CASSLTGQDNSPLHF

v_gene: TRBV13
j_gene: TRBJ2-7
len: 11
d_gene: TRBD1
abundance: .
CDR3nt: TGTGCCAGCAGCTCGGACAGGGAGAAATACTTC
CDR3aa: CASSSDREKYF

v_gene: TRBV29-1
j_gene: TRBJ2-3
len: 11
d_gene: .
abundance: .
CDR3nt: TGCAGCGGTCGCAGGGCAGATACGCAGTATTTT
CDR3aa: CSGRRADTQYF

v_gene: TRBV4-3
j_gene: TRBJ2-2
len: 16
d_gene: TRBD2
abundance: .
CDR3nt: TGCGCCAGCAGCCACCGCGGGGGGCCTCACACCGGGGAGCTGTTTTTT
CDR3aa: CASSHRGGPHTGELFF

v_gene: TRBV14
j_gene: TRBJ1-5
len: 14
d_gene: TRBD1
abundance: .
CDR3nt: TGTGCCAGCAGCCAGGGGACAGAGAATCAGCCCCAGCATTTT
CDR3aa: CASSQGTENQPQHF

v_gene: TRBV2
j_gene: TRBJ2-1
len: 20
d_gene: TRBD2
abundance: few
CDR3nt: TGTGCCAGCAGTTTCGGACTAGCGGGAGCCGAAGTCCCCCTCTACAATGAGCAGTTCTTC
CDR3aa: CASSFGLAGAEVPLYNEQFF

v_gene: TRBV10-3
j_gene: TRBJ2-7
len: 15
d_gene: .
abundance: .
CDR3nt: TGTGCCATCAGTGAGGGACAGACGAGGTCCTACGAGCAGTACTTC
CDR3aa: CAISEGQTRSYEQYF

v_gene: TRBV19
j_gene: TRBJ1-2
len: 19
d_gene: .
abundance: .
CDR3nt: TGTGCCAGTAGTATAGGAGGGCGTTCCAGGCCCACAGCTAACTATGGCTACACCTTC
CDR3aa: CASSIGGRSRPTANYGYTF

v_gene: TRBV7-9
j_gene: TRBJ2-4
len: 15
d_gene: .
abundance: .
CDR3nt: TGTGCCAGCAGCCCCGGGGGACTAGCCAAAAACATTCAGTACTTC
CDR3aa: CASSPGGLAKNIQYF

v_gene: TRBV18
j_gene: TRBJ1-3
len: 14
d_gene: .
abundance: .
CDR3nt: TGTGCCAGCTCACCGGCAGGGACTGGAAACACCATATATTTT
CDR3aa: CASSPAGTGNTIYF

v_gene: TRBV6-1
j_gene: TRBJ1-5
len: 17
d_gene: .
abundance: .
CDR3nt: TGTGCCAGCAGTGGGACACCACAGGGTGTCAGCAATCAGCCCCAGCATTTT
CDR3aa: CASSGTPQGVSNQPQHF

v_gene: TRBV5-4
j_gene: TRBJ1-5
len: 15
d_gene: .
abundance: .
CDR3nt: TGTGCCAGCAGCTTGGCAGGGTCGGGCAATCAGCCCCAGCATTTT
CDR3aa: CASSLAGSGNQPQHF

v_gene: TRBV19
j_gene: TRBJ1-1
len: 14
d_gene: TRBD1
abundance: .
CDR3nt: TGTGCCAGGGCTGACAGGGGACCTAACACTGAAGCTTTCTTT
CDR3aa: CARADRGPNTEAFF

v_gene: TRBV5-1
j_gene: TRBJ1-1
len: 14
d_gene: .
abundance: .
CDR3nt: TGCGCCAGCAGGACGGGACACGGGGAGACTGAAGCTTTCTTT
CDR3aa: CASRTGHGETEAFF